This is a list of T cell receptor beta chains from one sample in a study of metastatic and nonmetastatic thyroid tumors. TCRdb re-called clones via MiXCR from the PCR reads. The table lists tens of thousands of clones, 9.5% to 12% of them singletons. The sequenced sample consisted of blood. These receptors all stem from a female donor with papillary thyroid cancer or a benign thyroid nodule (not recorded which). Some clones in this sample may be carry-over from other donors' samples. CDR3s include the opening cysteine and the closing phenylalanine or tryptophan. The order of the fields is V gene, clone size, J gene, D gene, CDR3 DNA, CDR3 protein. A D gene is named only where the DNA matches it firmly. Only part of the rows carry a size: once, few, many, or a class if the clone is expanded.

TRBV6-1	few	TRBJ2-2	TRBD2	TGTGCCAGCAGTCGAGCGGGAGTGAGCACCGGGGAGCTGTTTTTT	CASSRAGVSTGELFF
TRBV18	many	TRBJ1-5	TRBD1	TGTGCCAGCTCATTTGGGACAGGGGATCAGCCCCAGCATTTT	CASSFGTGDQPQHF
TRBV6-5	few	TRBJ1-5	TRBD1	TGTGCCAAAAGTTACCCGGGACAGGGAGGACAGCCCCAGCATTTT	CAKSYPGQGGQPQHF
TRBV13	many	TRBJ1-1	.	TGTGCCAGCAGCTTAGATATATGGGGAATGGCTTTCTTT	CASSLDIWGMAFF
TRBV19	many	TRBJ2-2	.	TGTGCCAGTATGGTAGATTCAAGGTCCACCGGGGAGCTGTTTTTT	CASMVDSRSTGELFF
TRBV2	many	TRBJ2-7	.	TGTGCCAGCAACTCCAAAGGGCCAGCCTACGAGCAGTACTTC	CASNSKGPAYEQYF
TRBV9	.	TRBJ2-1	.	TGTGCCAGCAGCGCCGGTACTTCCCTTTCCAATGAGCAGTTCTTC	CASSAGTSLSNEQFF
TRBV9	many	TRBJ2-1	TRBD2	TGTGCCAGCAGCATTAAGCCTAGCGGGAATAATGAGCAGTTCTTC	CASSIKPSGNNEQFF
TRBV24-1	many	TRBJ2-1	TRBD1	TGTGCCACCAGTGATCCAGGACAGGGCAATGAGCAGTTCTTC	CATSDPGQGNEQFF
TRBV27	many	TRBJ1-1	TRBD1	TGTGCCAGCAGTTCCAGGGACAGGGGGCCAGGGAACACTGAAGCTTTCTTT	CASSSRDRGPGNTEAFF
TRBV30	many	TRBJ1-2	TRBD1	TGTGCCCATTCCGGGACAGGGGGCTACTATGGCTACACCTTC	CAHSGTGGYYGYTF
TRBV11-2	many	TRBJ2-4	.	TGTGCCAGCAGCCCAGGGGGAGGGATTGCCCTGGGCAAAAACATTCAGTACTTC	CASSPGGGIALGKNIQYF
TRBV12-3/TRBV12-4	.	TRBJ1-5	.	TGTGCCAGCATCCGGGGAGGGAGTAGCAATCAGCCCCATCATTTT	CASIRGGSSNQPHHF
TRBV2	medium-sized	TRBJ1-2	TRBD1	TGTGCCAGCAGGGACAGGGCCGGCGGCTACACCTTC	CASRDRAGGYTF
TRBV7-9	many	TRBJ1-1	.	TGTGCCAGCAGCTCGCGGGAGGGTTTGAACACTGAAGCTTTCTTT	CASSSREGLNTEAFF
TRBV9	many	TRBJ1-2	TRBD1	TGTGCCAGCAGCGCCGGGACAGGGGGAAGGGGGGGCTACACCTTC	CASSAGTGGRGGYTF
TRBV28	many	TRBJ1-5	.	TGTGCCAGCAGTTTATGGGCTAGCAATCAGCCCCAGCATTTT	CASSLWASNQPQHF
TRBV5-1	.	TRBJ2-3	.	TGCACCAGCAGCCTGACTAGAGCTTACACAGATACGCAGTATTTT	CTSSLTRAYTDTQYF
TRBV3-1	.	TRBJ2-7	.	TGTGCCAGCAGCCAACCAGGGAATAGGGTCTACGAGCAGTACTTC	CASSQPGNRVYEQYF
TRBV11-3	many	TRBJ2-1	.	TGTGCCAGCAGCCACCGACTAGAGAACTACAATGAGCAGTTCTTC	CASSHRLENYNEQFF
TRBV20-1	many	TRBJ2-7	TRBD1	TGCAGTGCTAGAGGGGACAGCTACGAGCAGTACTTC	CSARGDSYEQYF
TRBV19	many	TRBJ1-3	.	TGTGCCAGTGCGTTTAGCTCTGGAAACACCATATATTTT	CASAFSSGNTIYF
TRBV30	many	TRBJ1-1	.	TGTGCCTGGAGTGTACTAAGAAACACTGAAGCTTTCTTT	CAWSVLRNTEAFF
TRBV5-1	many	TRBJ2-3	TRBD2	TGCGCCAGCAGCTTGGGAACTAGCGTCTACACAGATACGCAGTATTTT	CASSLGTSVYTDTQYF
TRBV14	many	TRBJ2-5	TRBD1	TGTGCCAGCAGCCAAGGACAGGGGCCGGGAGAGACCCAGTACTTC	CASSQGQGPGETQYF
TRBV18	many	TRBJ1-3	.	TGTGCCAGCTCGTTACAGGGACCAAGTCCTGGAAACACCATATATTTT	CASSLQGPSPGNTIYF
TRBV20-1	.	TRBJ2-5	TRBD2	TGCAGTGCTTGGACTAGTGGGGGGCAAGAGACCCAGTACTTC	CSAWTSGGQETQYF
TRBV11-2	.	TRBJ2-1	.	TGTGCCAGCAGCCAGGATCTTACTAATGAGCAGTTCTTC	CASSQDLTNEQFF
TRBV9	many	TRBJ2-3	.	TGTGCCAGCAGCAAATCTAGCGGCACAGATACGCAGTATTTT	CASSKSSGTDTQYF
TRBV11-3	.	TRBJ2-2	.	TGTGCCAGCAGCTTAGATTTCACCGGGGAGCTGTTTTTT	CASSLDFTGELFF
TRBV11-2	.	TRBJ2-1	TRBD1	TGTGCCAGCAGCTACCAGCCGGGACAGGGGATCCATTATCAGTTCTTC	CASSYQPGQGIHYQFF
TRBV2	few	TRBJ1-5	TRBD1	TGTGCGAACGGGAGAGGGGGCTGGCAGCCCCAGCATTTT	CANGRGGWQPQHF
TRBV25-1	many	TRBJ1-2	TRBD1	TGTGCCAGCAGTGGGATTTCACAGGGGAAGAACTATGGCTACACCTTC	CASSGISQGKNYGYTF
TRBV2	few	TRBJ2-7	TRBD1	TGTGCCAGCAGTGGGGACAGGCTCTACGAGCAGTACTTC	CASSGDRLYEQYF
TRBV19	many	TRBJ2-7	.	TGTGCCAGTAGTACCGATTCCACCGGGACCCCATACGAGCAGTACTTC	CASSTDSTGTPYEQYF
TRBV7-3	.	TRBJ2-1	.	TGTGCCAGCAGCTTACGTCCGACTAGTGTGCCTTCCTACAATGAGCAGTTCTTC	CASSLRPTSVPSYNEQFF
TRBV9	.	TRBJ1-3	.	TGTGCCAGCAGCGTCCGGGGTGTGTCTGTAAACACCATATATTTT	CASSVRGVSVNTIYF
TRBV28	.	TRBJ1-1	.	TGTGCCAGCAGTTTATCCGGCGGCGGGGCCACTGAAGCTTTCTTT	CASSLSGGGATEAFF
TRBV27	many	TRBJ1-1	.	TGTGCCAGCCACAGTAGGGACGAGAACACTGAAGCTTTCTTT	CASHSRDENTEAFF
TRBV7-6	few	TRBJ2-3	TRBD2	TGTGCCAGCAGCTTAGGCGGGACTAGCGGCGTGCAGTATTTT	CASSLGGTSGVQYF
TRBV5-1	many	TRBJ1-1	TRBD1	TGCGCCAGCAGCTCCGGGACAGTTGAAGCTTTCTTT	CASSSGTVEAFF
TRBV28	many	TRBJ1-5	.	TGTGCCAGCACACCTTCAAGGTGGGGTTATAGCAATCAGCCCCAGCATTTT	CASTPSRWGYSNQPQHF
TRBV20-1	few	TRBJ1-2	.	TGCAGTGCATGGGGCTACACCTTC	CSAWGYTF
TRBV7-2	hyperexpanded	TRBJ2-1	TRBD2	TGTGCCAGCAGCTCTAACGGGCGGGAGGCCAGCTCCTACAATGAGCAGTTCTTC	CASSSNGREASSYNEQFF
TRBV5-1	many	TRBJ2-7	TRBD1	TGCGCCAGCAAGGGACAGGGGGTTTCCTACGAGCAGTACTTC	CASKGQGVSYEQYF
TRBV5-1	many	TRBJ2-5	TRBD1	TGCGCCAGCAGCTTGTGGGACAGGGGGCGTCTGGTTGAGACCCAGTACTTC	CASSLWDRGRLVETQYF
TRBV6-2/TRBV6-3	many	TRBJ1-2	.	TGTGCCAGCAACCTAGACAGTGAAGGCTACACCTTC	CASNLDSEGYTF
TRBV11-2	many	TRBJ2-1	.	TGTGCCAGCAGCTTAGACCCCTACGCTTACAATGAGCAGTTCTTC	CASSLDPYAYNEQFF
TRBV2	many	TRBJ2-1	.	TGTGCCAGCGGCCCGGTGGGTGTAACCTACAATGAGCAGTTCTTC	CASGPVGVTYNEQFF
TRBV5-1	.	TRBJ2-3	TRBD2	TGCGCCAGCACCGCGACTAGCACTACAGATACGCAGTATTTT	CASTATSTTDTQYF
TRBV2	.	TRBJ2-5	.	TGTGCCATCCCAAAGGTCGAGGATACCCAGTACTTC	CAIPKVEDTQYF
TRBV7-9	.	TRBJ2-7	TRBD1	TGTGCCAGCGGCTTATCCGGACAGGGTCAGCAATACTTC	CASGLSGQGQQYF
TRBV7-6	many	TRBJ1-1	.	TGTGCCAGCAGTTCAGGGTCGAACACTGAAGCTTTCTTT	CASSSGSNTEAFF